This TCR beta chain was sequenced during a study of graft-versus-host responses after intestinal transplantation. Study-wide background: Multivisceral, liver-intestinal, or isolated intestinal grafts were transplanted into recipients. Tacrolimus and steroids were given for 3 to 4 years to all recipients after anti-thymocyte globulin induction.

This clone has a single count. Its matching antigen is unknown. The study, taken as a whole, reports: Ileal or blood samples showed some GvH clones first, and such clones were also found in recipient marrow.

Assay: immunoSEQ multiplex PCR; the TCRdb copy retains only in-frame clones and omits some. The data contain about 70,000 clones, about 94% of them singletons. V lost 3 bases to trimming and J lost 4 bases; unmatched junction nucleotides: 6. Germline values: CDR1 SGHTA, CDR2 FQGNSA. The CDR3 is made up of 14 amino acids. Sequenced here: unstimulated CD8+ T cells sorted from spleen or lymph node cells, sampled before intestinal transplant. J is TRBJ2-7 and V is TRBV7-2; 7 bases match TRBD1. This TCR was recovered from a human donor who received an intestinal transplant. CDR3 amino acids: CASSFWTGLYEQYF. In nucleotides, the CDR3 is TGTGCCAGCAGCTTCTGGACAGGCCTTTACGAGCAGTACTTC. The whole variable domain, filled in from reference TRBV7-2 and TRBJ2-7, reads GAGVSQSPSNKVTEKGKDVELRCDPISGHTALYWYRQSLGQGLEFLIYFQGNSAPDKSGLPSDRFSAERTGGSVSTLTIQRTQQEDSAVYLCASSFWTGLYEQYFGPGTRLTVT.